The following is a T cell receptor beta chain sequence with its context. What it binds is not known. These data are taken from a study of graft-versus-host responses after intestinal transplantation. In the study overall: Isolated intestinal, liver-intestinal, or multivisceral transplants were what recipients had.

General observations from the study: Early post-transplant HvG declines showed an association with peak circulating GvH clone levels. Across patients carrying graft-donor T cell macrochimerism, allografts held high graft-versus-host to host-versus-graft clonal ratios.

Clones were sequenced by immunoSEQ multiplex PCR, and TCRdb holds only the in-frame ones, with some missing. The table lists 90,000 to 130,000 clones, just over 90% of them singletons. This sequence originates from a human donor who was the organ donor for an intestinal transplant. Material: unstimulated CD4+ T cells sorted from spleen or lymph node cells, obtained before transplant.

The CDR3: CASGTGTIINYGYTF. CDR3 nucleotides: TGTGCCAGTGGGACAGGGACCATTATTAACTATGGCTACACCTTC. The chain uses TRBV19 and TRBJ1-2; TRBD1 matches 9 bases. J gave up 1 base and V 8 bases, and 8 bases lay outside the gene matches. The CDR3 contains 15 residues. CDR1 and CDR2 (germline): LNHDA, SQIVND (reference sequence).